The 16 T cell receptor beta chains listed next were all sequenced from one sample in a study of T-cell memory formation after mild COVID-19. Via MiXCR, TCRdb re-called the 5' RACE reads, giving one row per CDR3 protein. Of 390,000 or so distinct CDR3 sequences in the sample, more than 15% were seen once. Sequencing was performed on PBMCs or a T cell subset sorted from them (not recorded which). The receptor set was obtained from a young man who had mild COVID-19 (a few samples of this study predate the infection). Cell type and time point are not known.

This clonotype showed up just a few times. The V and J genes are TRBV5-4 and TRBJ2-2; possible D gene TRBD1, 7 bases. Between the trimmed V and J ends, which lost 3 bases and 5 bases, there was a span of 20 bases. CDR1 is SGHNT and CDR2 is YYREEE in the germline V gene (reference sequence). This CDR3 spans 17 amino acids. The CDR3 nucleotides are TGTGCCAGCAGCTCCCCAACCAGGGGGGTTGTTACCGGGGAGCTGTTTTTT. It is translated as CASSSPTRGVVTGELFF. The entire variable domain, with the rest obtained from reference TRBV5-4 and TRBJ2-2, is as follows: ETGVTQSPTHLIKTRGQQVTLRCSSQSGHNTVSWYQQALGQGPQFIFQYYREEENGRGNFPPRFSGLQFPNYSSELNVNALELDDSALYLCASSSPTRGVVTGELFFGEGSRLTVL.

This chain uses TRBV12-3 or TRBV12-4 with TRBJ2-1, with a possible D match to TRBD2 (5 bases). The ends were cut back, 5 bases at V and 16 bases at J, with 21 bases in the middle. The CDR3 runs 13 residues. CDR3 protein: CASSPRAPPGLFF. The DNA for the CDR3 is TGTGCCAGCAGTCCCCGGGCCCCACCGGGGTTATTCTTC.

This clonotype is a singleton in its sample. Written as DNA, the CDR3 is TGTGCCAGCAGTTACTCGTGGCAGTTCAATCAGCCCCAGCATTTT. It is translated as CASSYSWQFNQPQHF. The V and J genes are TRBV6-2 or TRBV6-3 and TRBJ1-5; D unclear. Germline lookup yields CDR1 MNHEY and CDR2 SVGEGT. The CDR3 extends over 15 amino acids. Trimming stripped 0 bases from V and 3 bases from J, with 9 bases between.

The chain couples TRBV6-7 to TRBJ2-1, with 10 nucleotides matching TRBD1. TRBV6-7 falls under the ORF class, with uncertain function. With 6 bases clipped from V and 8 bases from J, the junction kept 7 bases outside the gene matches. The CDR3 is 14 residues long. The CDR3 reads CASSPRTGGDEQFF. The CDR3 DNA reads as TGTGCCAGCAGCCCTAGGACAGGGGGGGATGAGCAGTTCTTC.

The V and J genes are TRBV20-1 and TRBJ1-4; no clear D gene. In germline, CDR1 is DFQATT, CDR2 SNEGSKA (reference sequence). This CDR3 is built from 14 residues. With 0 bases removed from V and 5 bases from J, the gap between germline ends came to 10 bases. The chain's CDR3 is CSARDEGENEKLFF. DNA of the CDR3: TGCAGTGCTAGAGATGAGGGAGAGAATGAAAAACTGTTTTTT.

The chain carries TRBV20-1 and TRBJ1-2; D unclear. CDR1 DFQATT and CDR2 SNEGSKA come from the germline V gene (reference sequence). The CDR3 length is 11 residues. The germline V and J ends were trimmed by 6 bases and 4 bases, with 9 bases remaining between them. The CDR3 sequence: CSARNSYGYTF. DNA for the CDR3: TGCAGTGCGAGAAATAGCTATGGCTACACCTTC.

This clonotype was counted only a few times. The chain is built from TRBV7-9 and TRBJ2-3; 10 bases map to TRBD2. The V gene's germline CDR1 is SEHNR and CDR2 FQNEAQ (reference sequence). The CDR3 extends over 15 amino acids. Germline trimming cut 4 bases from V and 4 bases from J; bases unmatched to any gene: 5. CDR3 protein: CASSSLAGAPDTQYF. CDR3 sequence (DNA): TGTGCCAGCAGCTCGCTAGCGGGGGCTCCAGATACGCAGTATTTT.

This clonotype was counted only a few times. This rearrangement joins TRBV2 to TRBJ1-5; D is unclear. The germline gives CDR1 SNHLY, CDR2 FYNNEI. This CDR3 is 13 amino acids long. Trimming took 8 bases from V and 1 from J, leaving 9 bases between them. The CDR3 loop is CASGPGSNQPQHF. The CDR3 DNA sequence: TGTGCCAGCGGTCCGGGGAGCAATCAGCCCCAGCATTTT.

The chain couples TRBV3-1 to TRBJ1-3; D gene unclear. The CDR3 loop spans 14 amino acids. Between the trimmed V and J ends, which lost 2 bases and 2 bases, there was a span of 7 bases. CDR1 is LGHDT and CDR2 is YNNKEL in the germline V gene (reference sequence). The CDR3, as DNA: TGTGCCAGCAGCCAAAATCGGCCTGGAAACACCATATATTTT. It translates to CASSQNRPGNTIYF.

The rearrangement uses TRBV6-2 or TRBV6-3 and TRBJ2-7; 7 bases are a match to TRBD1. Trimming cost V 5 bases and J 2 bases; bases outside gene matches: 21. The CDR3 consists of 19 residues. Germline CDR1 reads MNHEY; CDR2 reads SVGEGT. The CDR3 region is CASSHHLTGNYFNTYEQYF. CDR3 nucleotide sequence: TGTGCCAGCAGTCACCACCTGACAGGGAATTACTTCAACACCTACGAGCAGTACTTC.

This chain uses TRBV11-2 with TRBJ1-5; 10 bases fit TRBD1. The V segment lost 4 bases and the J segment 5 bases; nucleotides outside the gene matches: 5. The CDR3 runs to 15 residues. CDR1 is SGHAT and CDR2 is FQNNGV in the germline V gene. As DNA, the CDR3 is TGTGCCAGCAGCTCCGGACAGGGGGATGATCAGCCCCAGCATTTT. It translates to CASSSGQGDDQPQHF.

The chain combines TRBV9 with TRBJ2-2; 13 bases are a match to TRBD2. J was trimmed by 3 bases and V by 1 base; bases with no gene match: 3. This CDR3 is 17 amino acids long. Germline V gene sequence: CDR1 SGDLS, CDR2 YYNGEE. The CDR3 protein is CASSVLLAGGYTGELFF. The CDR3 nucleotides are TGTGCCAGCAGCGTACTACTAGCGGGGGGGTACACCGGGGAGCTGTTTTTT.

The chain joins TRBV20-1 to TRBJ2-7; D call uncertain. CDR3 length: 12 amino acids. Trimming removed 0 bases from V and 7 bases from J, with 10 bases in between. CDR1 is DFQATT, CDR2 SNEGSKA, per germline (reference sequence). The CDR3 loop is CSAREELGEQYF. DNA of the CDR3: TGCAGTGCTAGAGAAGAGTTGGGAGAGCAGTACTTC.

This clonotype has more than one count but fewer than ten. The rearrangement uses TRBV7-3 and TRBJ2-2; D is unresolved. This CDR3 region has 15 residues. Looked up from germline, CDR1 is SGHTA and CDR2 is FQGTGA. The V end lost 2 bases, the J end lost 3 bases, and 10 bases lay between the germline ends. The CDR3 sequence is CASSLGGPYTGELFF. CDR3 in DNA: TGTGCCAGCAGCTTAGGCGGCCCGTACACCGGGGAGCTGTTTTTT.

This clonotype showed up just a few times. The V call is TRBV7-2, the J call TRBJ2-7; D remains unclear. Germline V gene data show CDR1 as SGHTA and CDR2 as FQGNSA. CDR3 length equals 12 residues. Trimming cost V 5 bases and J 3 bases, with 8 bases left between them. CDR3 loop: CASSPTNYEQYF. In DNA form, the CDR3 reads TGTGCCAGCAGCCCCACAAACTACGAGCAGTACTTC.

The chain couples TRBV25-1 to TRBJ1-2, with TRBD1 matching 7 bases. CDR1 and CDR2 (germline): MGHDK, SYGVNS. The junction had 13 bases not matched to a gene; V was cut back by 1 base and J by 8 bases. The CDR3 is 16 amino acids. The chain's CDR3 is CASSESAGGYAAGYTF. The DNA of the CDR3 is TGTGCCAGCAGTGAATCGGCAGGGGGTTATGCCGCAGGCTACACCTTC.